These T cell receptor beta chains were read from a single sample in a study of blood T cell repertoires in COVID-19. TCRdb's copy holds only in-frame clones and misses some; the assay was immunoSEQ multiplex PCR. In the table there are 540,000 or so clones, less than 90% of which are singletons. The source material was peripheral blood. These TCRs come from a woman between 50 and 59 years old with COVID-19, enrolled during active disease. The CDR3 runs from the conserved cysteine through the conserved F or W. Each record gives: V gene, clone size, D gene, J gene, CDR3 DNA, CDR3 protein. D genes are given only for firm matches. Not every row has a clone size; where given, it reads once, few, many or a size class.

>TRBV30|-|TRBD1|TRBJ1-4
TGTGCCTGGAGTGTACAGGGGGAAAAACTGTTTTTT
CAWSVQGEKLFF
>TRBV7-8|once|-|TRBJ1-4
TGTGCCAGCAGCCCGACTCGGGTTGCTAATGAAAAACTGTTTTTT
CASSPTRVANEKLFF
>TRBV9|-|TRBD2|TRBJ2-3
TGTGCCAGCAGCGTTTTGCCTAGCGGCTCCGGGGCGCAGTATTTT
CASSVLPSGSGAQYF
>TRBV5-1|-|TRBD1|TRBJ1-2
TGCGCCAGCAGCTCGGGACAGTTCATAGGCTACACCTTC
CASSSGQFIGYTF
>TRBV21-1|-|-|TRBJ1-1
TGTGCCAGCAGCAAAGCGCCCCCGGGGAACACTGAAGCTTTCTTT
CASSKAPPGNTEAFF
>TRBV3-1/TRBV3-2|-|TRBD1|TRBJ1-2
TGTGCCAGCAGCCAAGACGGGACAGGGAACTATGGCTACACCTTC
CASSQDGTGNYGYTF
>TRBV18|once|TRBD2|TRBJ2-1
TGTGCCAGCTCCCGGGGGGGGACTTTGAATGAGCAGTTCTTC
CASSRGGTLNEQFF
>TRBV2|-|TRBD2|TRBJ2-7
TGTGCCAGCGGGACGGGGGGGAGCGAGCAGTACTTC
CASGTGGSEQYF
>TRBV6-5|-|TRBD2|TRBJ2-7
TGTGCCAGCAGTCTAGGGGACTATAACTACGAGCAGTACTTC
CASSLGDYNYEQYF
>TRBV12-3/TRBV12-4|-|TRBD1|TRBJ1-6
TGTGCCAGCAGTTGGGGACAGCAATCACCCCTCCACTTT
CASSWGQQSPLHF
>TRBV5-1|-|-|TRBJ1-6
TGCGCCAGCAGCTCCTGGGGGGGGCAGAGTAGTTCACCCCTCCACTTT
CASSSWGGQSSSPLHF
>TRBV6-5|-|TRBD1|TRBJ1-1
TGTGCCGGCGGACAGGGGAACACTGAAGCTTTCTTT
CAGGQGNTEAFF
>TRBV19|-|TRBD1|TRBJ2-7
TGTGCCAGTAGCCGCTCGGTACAGGGGTTGCGCGAGCAGTACTTC
CASSRSVQGLREQYF
>TRBV15|-|TRBD1|TRBJ2-3
TGTGCCACCAGCAGGGCGCCGGGACAGGGGTCAGATACGCAGTATTTT
CATSRAPGQGSDTQYF
>TRBV28|-|-|TRBJ1-2
TGTGCCAGCAGTTTAAATAGCAGAAGAGATGGCTACACCTTC
CASSLNSRRDGYTF
>TRBV9|-|TRBD1|TRBJ1-1
TGTGCCAGCAGCACAGGGGGCTGGGACACTGAAGCTTTCTTT
CASSTGGWDTEAFF
>TRBV5-4|-|TRBD1|TRBJ1-2
TGTGCCAGCAGGAGGGACAGCCGCTCGGATGGCTACACCTTC
CASRRDSRSDGYTF
>TRBV3-1/TRBV3-2|-|-|TRBJ1-1
TGTGCCAGCAGGCAGATATTCGGGACTCTGGACACTGAAGCTTTCTTT
CASRQIFGTLDTEAFF
>TRBV6-5|-|TRBD2|TRBJ2-2
TGTGCCAGCAGGGGACTAGCGGACTCGGGGGAGCTGTTTTTT
CASRGLADSGELFF
>TRBV18|-|-|TRBJ2-1
TGTGCCAGCTCACTACAGGGCCCCCTGAGCAATGAGCAGTTCTTC
CASSLQGPLSNEQFF
>TRBV7-9|-|TRBD1|TRBJ1-2
TGTGCCAGCAGCTTAGGGGACAGTTCTTATGGCTACACCTTC
CASSLGDSSYGYTF
>TRBV6-1|-|-|TRBJ2-1
TGTGCCAGCAGTGATGAGGGGGGGTGGGATGAGCAGTTCTTC
CASSDEGGWDEQFF
>TRBV4-2|-|TRBD1|TRBJ1-1
TGTGCCAGCAGCCAGCGACAGGGGGCGAACACTGAAGCTTTCTTT
CASSQRQGANTEAFF
>TRBV19|-|TRBD2|TRBJ2-1
TGTGCCAGTAGCCAAGGACTCGCGGGGGGGCATGAGCAGTTCTTC
CASSQGLAGGHEQFF
>TRBV19|-|-|TRBJ2-1
TGTGCCAGTAGTCCCAAGCCCATGGTGAGCTCCTACAATGAGCAGTTCTTC
CASSPKPMVSSYNEQFF
>TRBV5-1|-|-|TRBJ2-7
TGCGCCAGCAGCTTTACAGCAGGTGGCTACGAGCAGTACTTC
CASSFTAGGYEQYF
>TRBV19|few|-|TRBJ1-1
TGTGCCAGTAGTGGGCGCGAGAACACTGAAGCTTTCTTT
CASSGRENTEAFF
>TRBV30|-|-|TRBJ1-1
TGTGCCTGGGAAGCAGGGATGAACACTGAAGCTTTCTTT
CAWEAGMNTEAFF
>TRBV19|-|TRBD1|TRBJ2-3
TGTGCCAGTGAGACAGGGGGCACAGATACGCAGTATTTT
CASETGGTDTQYF
>TRBV9|-|-|TRBJ2-2
TGTGCCAGCAGCGTAGCCGGGGGGCCAGACACCGGGGAGCTGTTTTTT
CASSVAGGPDTGELFF
>TRBV7-3|once|TRBD1|TRBJ2-1
TGTGCCAGCAGCTTAAGAGGGGGCATCGGGAATGAGCAGTTCTTC
CASSLRGGIGNEQFF
>TRBV10-2|-|TRBD1|TRBJ1-1
TGCGCCAGCAGGGCGACAGGGGATGAAGCTTTCTTT
CASRATGDEAFF
>TRBV5-6|-|-|TRBJ2-7
TGTGCCAGCAGCTCGGGGTCCACCTACGAGCAGTACTTC
CASSSGSTYEQYF
>TRBV10-2|-|TRBD1|TRBJ1-2
TGCGCCAGCACACCGGGACAGGGTCGAGGCTACACCTTC
CASTPGQGRGYTF
>TRBV29-1|-|-|TRBJ1-2
TGCAGCGTTGAACGGGGGAACTATGGCTACACCTTC
CSVERGNYGYTF
>TRBV12-3/TRBV12-4|-|-|TRBJ2-1
TGTGCCAGCAGTTTACAACAGGGCAATGAGCAGTTCTTC
CASSLQQGNEQFF
>TRBV5-1|-|-|TRBJ1-1
TGCGCCAGCAGCGCCGGGGTGGGCACTGAAGCTTTCTTT
CASSAGVGTEAFF